This T cell receptor beta chain was captured in a study of neurological immune-mediated disorders. Synthesis of cDNA was accomplished via 5'RACE employing 10-nucleotide random UMIs. TCRdb redid the calling of the 5' RACE reads with MiXCR, one entry per CDR3 protein. Of more than 45,000 distinct CDR3 sequences listed, roughly 3.5% are singletons. This clonotype was detected many times. The antigen is undetermined. The study, taken as a whole, reports: Phylogenetic grouping assigned the repertoires of 18 of 34 multiple sclerosis patients to one related-CDR3 cluster, which constitutes a possible signature. As far as clinical or MRI features were concerned, none was associated with the multiple sclerosis repertoire cluster.

Trimming took off 7 bases at V and 1 base at J, with 8 bases between the two ends. CDR1 is SNHLY, CDR2 FYNNEI, per germline. The CDR3 covers 12 residues. The rearrangement uses TRBV2 and TRBJ2-7, with D hard to call. Source material: PBMCs. This TCR was sampled from a woman in her thirties with multiple sclerosis. The CDR3 spells CASTGASYEQYF. CDR3 sequence (DNA): TGTGCCAGCACGGGTGCTTCCTACGAGCAGTACTTC.